These 17 T cell receptor beta chains were all obtained from the same sample, sequenced in a study of CD8 T cells in ankylosing spondylitis. Study observations and caveats: Seemingly distinctive of ankylosing spondylitis blood was a TCR beta motif formed by eight highly homologous variants.

Via MiXCR, TCRdb re-called the 5' RACE reads, giving one row per CDR3 protein. Among about 540,000 distinct CDR3 sequences listed, 9.5% to 15% were seen once. Their antigen targets remain unknown. Sequenced sample: blood, either unsorted or a sorted T cell fraction (not recorded which). The receptor set was obtained from a male donor with ankylosing spondylitis.

The chain employs TRBV4-1 and TRBJ1-1, with 7 bases matching TRBD1. The CDR3 is 16 residues long. The V gene end was trimmed by 1 base and the J gene end by 1 base; junction bases not matched to a gene: 6. CDR1 MGHRA and CDR2 YSYEKL come from the germline V gene. CDR3 sequence: CASSQAQGWKNTEAFF. Here the CDR3 DNA reads TGCGCCAGCAGCCAAGCACAGGGGTGGAAGAACACTGAAGCTTTCTTT.

The chain uses TRBV27 and TRBJ2-1; 7 bases match TRBD2. There are 17 residues in the CDR3. V trimming: 6 bases; J trimming: 0 bases; junction bases outside the gene matches: 11. Germline assignment: CDR1 MNHEY and CDR2 SMNVEV (reference sequence). The CDR3 DNA follows: TGTGCCAGCAGAACACAGACTAGCCGGAGCTCCTACAATGAGCAGTTCTTC. Amino acids: CASRTQTSRSSYNEQFF.

J is TRBJ2-7 and V is TRBV6-1, with D possibly matching TRBD1 (5 bases). Between the trimmed V and J ends, which lost 2 bases and 3 bases, there was a span of 8 bases. This CDR3 is built from 13 residues. Germline CDR1 reads MNHNS; CDR2 reads SASEGT. CDR3 sequence reads: CASSEQDIYEQYV. The CDR3 nucleotides are TGTGCCAGCAGTGAACAGGACATCTACGAGCAGTACGTC.

This chain connects TRBV20-1 to TRBJ2-5; D remains unclear. Germline V CDR1 and CDR2: DFQATT, SNEGSKA (reference sequence). CDR3 size: 12 residues. Trimming stripped 7 bases from V and 1 base from J, with 10 bases between. CDR3 sequence: CSVSSSQETQYF. For the CDR3, the DNA is TGCAGTGTCTCCAGCAGCCAAGAGACCCAGTACTTC.

This clonotype was counted many times. This chain links TRBV24-1 with TRBJ2-1; D is possibly TRBD1 or TRBD2 (7 bases each). The germline gives CDR1 KGHDR, CDR2 SFDVKD. The CDR3 sequence is 15 residues long. The V gene lost 3 bases and the J gene lost 8 bases, with 16 bases spanning the gap. CDR3 region: CATSDPGGGLDEQFF. In DNA, the CDR3 is TGTGCCACCAGTGATCCAGGGGGGGGCTTGGATGAGCAGTTCTTC.

The chain links TRBV19 to TRBJ1-5; TRBD1 matches at 12 bases. Germline loops: CDR1 LNHDA, CDR2 SQIVND (reference sequence). V dropped 6 bases and J dropped 0; count of bases not matched to a gene: 12. This CDR3 is built from 19 residues. CDR3 DNA sequence: TGTGCCAGTAGCGATCCCCAGGGACAGGGGGCAGTTAGCAATCAGCCCCAGCATTTT. Translated, it gives CASSDPQGQGAVSNQPQHF.

In its sample, this clonotype was seen a few times. This chain joins TRBV6-1 and TRBJ1-3, with 11 nucleotides matching TRBD1. V shed 5 bases, J shed 1 base, and the junction held 4 bases outside the gene matches. Per germline, CDR1 MNHNS and CDR2 SASEGT. This CDR3 contains 16 residues. The CDR3 protein is CASSRTGGFSGNTIYF. The CDR3 DNA follows: TGTGCCAGCAGTAGGACAGGGGGCTTTTCTGGAAACACCATATATTTT.

This clonotype was detected many times. V and J are TRBV5-1 and TRBJ2-6, with TRBD2 as a possible D gene (5 bases). The CDR3 is 17 residues long. V lost 4 bases to trimming and J lost 0 bases, with 14 bases between them. Germline CDR1 reads SGHRS; CDR2 reads YFSETQ. The CDR3 nucleotides read TGCGCCAGCAGCCTATCAGACTATTCCTCTGGGGCCAACGTCCTGACTTTC. It encodes CASSLSDYSSGANVLTF.

The chain is built from TRBV19 and TRBJ1-1; D is undetermined. CDR3 length: 13 amino acids. V was shortened by 2 bases and J by 1 base, with 5 bases between the two germline ends. Germline values: CDR1 LNHDA, CDR2 SQIVND (reference sequence). CDR3 in amino acids: CASSINRNTEAFF. CDR3 DNA sequence: TGTGCCAGTAGTATAAATCGGAACACTGAAGCTTTCTTT.

This clonotype was recorded at least ten times. The chain joins TRBV5-1 to TRBJ2-2; D ambiguous. The CDR3 has 12 amino acids. The germline V and J ends were trimmed by 0 bases and 7 bases, with 4 bases remaining between them. Germline V CDR1 and CDR2: SGHRS, YFSETQ. The CDR3 loop is CASSLDGGELFF. The CDR3 bases are TGCGCCAGCAGCTTGGATGGCGGGGAGCTGTTTTTT.

The chain recombines TRBV2 with TRBJ2-5; D ambiguous. The V end was cut by 6 bases, the J end by 0 bases, with 5 bases between. Germline loops: CDR1 SNHLY, CDR2 FYNNEI. The CDR3 is 12 amino acids. The CDR3 sequence is CASRFHQETQYF. DNA for the CDR3: TGTGCCAGCAGGTTCCACCAAGAGACCCAGTACTTC.

CDR3 in amino acids: CSVAAGGKIGSYNEQFF. The CDR3 nucleotides read TGCAGCGTTGCGGCGGGAGGGAAAATAGGCTCCTACAATGAGCAGTTCTTC. The chain carries TRBV29-1 and TRBJ2-1; 9 bases are a match to TRBD2. Germline lookup yields CDR1 SQVTM and CDR2 ANQGSEA. The ends lost 4 bases at V and 0 bases at J; junction bases unmatched: 10. The CDR3 consists of 17 residues.

A few counts support this clonotype. The chain uses TRBV6-1 and TRBJ2-3; TRBD2 agrees at 8 bases. The germline V gene has CDR1 MNHNS and CDR2 SASEGT. This CDR3 is built from 14 residues. With V trimmed by 4 bases and J by 6 bases, 6 bases remained unmatched. Written as DNA, the CDR3 is TGTGCCAGCAGTGGGGGACTAGTCGGGGATACGCAGTATTTT. This gives the protein CASSGGLVGDTQYF.

The chain is built from TRBV6-2 or TRBV6-3 and TRBJ1-1; 7 positions match TRBD1. J lost 1 base, V lost 8 bases, and 10 bases had no gene match. Germline CDR1 is MNHEY and CDR2 is SVGEGT. This CDR3 has 15 residues. CDR3 sequence reads: CASVGRGTENTEAFF. In DNA form, the CDR3 reads TGTGCCAGCGTCGGCAGAGGGACAGAGAACACTGAAGCTTTCTTT.

V gene TRBV7-8 combines with J gene TRBJ2-1; tentative D call: TRBD2 (6 bases). Germline V gene data show CDR1 as SGHVS and CDR2 as FQNEAQ. This CDR3 spans 11 amino acids. V was trimmed by 4 bases and J by 13 bases, leaving 11 bases between them. CDR3 region: CASSSRLGQFF. CDR3 sequence (DNA): TGTGCCAGCAGCTCCCGACTAGGTCAGTTCTTC.

This clonotype was recorded a few times. The chain is built from TRBV5-5 and TRBJ2-3; 7 nucleotides align to TRBD1. J was trimmed by 2 bases and V by 4 bases; bases with no gene match: 7. The CDR3 is made up of 15 amino acids. Germline CDR1 SGHKS, CDR2 YYEKEE (reference sequence). In nucleotides, the CDR3 is TGTGCCAGCAGCCTGTTAGACAGGGACACAGATACGCAGTATTTT. Translation: CASSLLDRDTDTQYF.

The rearrangement links TRBV6-1 to TRBJ2-1; no clear D gene. The germline V gene has CDR1 MNHNS and CDR2 SASEGT. The CDR3 contains 11 residues. The V gene lost 7 bases and the J gene lost 15 bases, with 16 bases spanning the gap. Here the CDR3 DNA reads TGTGCCAGCACCATTGGGCAGAGGCTGTTCTTC. This gives the protein CASTIGQRLFF.